The TCR beta chain under discussion was sequenced for a study of blood T cell repertoires in COVID-19. Looking at the study overall: Acute and convalescent COVID-19 specimens originated in the United States, Italy and Spain.

From germline, CDR1 is LGHNA and CDR2 YNFKEQ. This CDR3 comprises 15 residues. V was shortened by 1 base and J by 0 bases, with 10 bases between the two germline ends. The protocol was immunoSEQ multiplex PCR, while the TCRdb copy is restricted to in-frame clones and leaves out a portion. Of roughly 330,000 clones listed, 80% to 90% are singletons. Sequencing was carried out using PBMCs or T cells enriched from blood (not recorded which). V gene TRBV4-2 combines with J gene TRBJ2-7; maybe TRBD1 (5 bases). This receptor was identified in a woman aged 25 to 39 who had recovered from COVID-19. The CDR3 is CASSQGRASSYEQYF. The CDR3 region has the DNA TGTGCCAGCAGCCAAGGCAGGGCTAGCTCCTACGAGCAGTACTTC.